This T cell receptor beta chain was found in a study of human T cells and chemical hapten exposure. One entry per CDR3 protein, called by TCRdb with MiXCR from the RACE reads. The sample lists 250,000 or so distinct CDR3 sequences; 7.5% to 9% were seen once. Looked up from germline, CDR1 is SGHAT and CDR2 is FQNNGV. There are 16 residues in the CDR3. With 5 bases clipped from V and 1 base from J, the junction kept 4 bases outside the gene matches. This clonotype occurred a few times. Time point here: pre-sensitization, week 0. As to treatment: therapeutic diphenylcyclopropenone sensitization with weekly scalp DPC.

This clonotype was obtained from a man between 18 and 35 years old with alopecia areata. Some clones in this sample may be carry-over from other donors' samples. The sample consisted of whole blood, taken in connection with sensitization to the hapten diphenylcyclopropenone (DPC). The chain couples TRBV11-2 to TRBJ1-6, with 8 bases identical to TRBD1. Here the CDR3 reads CASSNQGASYNSPLHF. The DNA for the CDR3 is TGTGCCAGCAGCAACCAGGGGGCATCCTATAATTCACCCCTCCACTTT. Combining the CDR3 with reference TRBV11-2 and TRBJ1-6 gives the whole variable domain EAGVAQSPRYKIIEKRQSVAFWCNPISGHATLYWYQQILGQGPKLLIQFQNNGVVDDSQLPKDRFSAERLKGVDSTLKIQPAKLEDSAVYLCASSNQGASYNSPLHFGNGTRLTVT.